The clone carrying this TCR beta chain is termed medium-sized. V lost 6 bases to trimming and J lost 2 bases, with 13 bases between them. Germline V gene data show CDR1 as SGHTA and CDR2 as FQGNSA. The CDR3 extends over 14 amino acids. In TCRdb, the reads were re-called with MiXCR into one record per CDR3 protein. Of about 2,400 distinct CDR3 sequences detected, approximately 6.4% appear once; the ten largest clones hold about 2.2%. This specimen comes from a study of type 1 regulatory T cells. Material: CD4+ T cells, either the whole sample or a sorted fraction (not recorded which). The clonotype comes from a human donor in good health. J is TRBJ1-1 and V is TRBV7-2; D remains ambiguous. The CDR3, as DNA: TGTGCCAGCAGGGTTCAAGGTGGAAACACTGAAGCTTTCTTT. Its protein is CASRVQGGNTEAFF.